This TCR beta chain comes out of a study of blood T cell repertoires in COVID-19. In the original analysis: Scientists estimated how many nucleated cells there were by amplifying reference gene primers. Some clones are missing from TCRdb's copy, which holds only in-frame ones; the method was immunoSEQ multiplex PCR. That table gives V, J and clone size, and the DNA gave D and trimming. This sample has some 290,000 clones, with roughly 91% found just once. This clone occurred once. The cohort comprised adults aged 18 to 89 years residing in approximately 25 US areas. Cohort 3 donors were reported recovered after two negative PCRs, clearance, or symptom resolution. CDR1 and CDR2 from the germline V gene are SGHNT and YYREEE (reference sequence). The CDR3 is 15 amino acids. Trimming removed 0 bases from V and 4 bases from J, with 14 bases in between.

This receptor was taken from a woman in her twenties or thirties who had recovered from COVID-19. What was sequenced was PBMCs or T cells enriched from blood (not recorded which). The V and J genes are TRBV5-4 and TRBJ2-7; D might be TRBD2 (6 bases). The CDR3 is CASSLAELARYEQYF. Here the CDR3 DNA reads TGTGCCAGCAGCTTGGCCGAACTAGCTAGATACGAGCAGTACTTC.